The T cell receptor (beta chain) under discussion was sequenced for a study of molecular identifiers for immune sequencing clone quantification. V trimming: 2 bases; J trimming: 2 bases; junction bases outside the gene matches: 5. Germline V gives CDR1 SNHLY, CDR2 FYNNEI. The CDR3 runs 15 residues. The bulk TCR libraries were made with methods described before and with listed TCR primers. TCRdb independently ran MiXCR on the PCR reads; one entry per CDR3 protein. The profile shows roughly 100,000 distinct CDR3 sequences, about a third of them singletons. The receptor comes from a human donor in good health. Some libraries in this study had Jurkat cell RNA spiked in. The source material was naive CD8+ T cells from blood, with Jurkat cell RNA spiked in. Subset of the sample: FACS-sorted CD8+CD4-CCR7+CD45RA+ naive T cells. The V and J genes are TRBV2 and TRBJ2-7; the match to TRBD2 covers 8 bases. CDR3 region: CASSETSGGTYEQYF. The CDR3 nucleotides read TGTGCCAGCAGTGAAACTAGCGGAGGGACCTACGAGCAGTACTTC.